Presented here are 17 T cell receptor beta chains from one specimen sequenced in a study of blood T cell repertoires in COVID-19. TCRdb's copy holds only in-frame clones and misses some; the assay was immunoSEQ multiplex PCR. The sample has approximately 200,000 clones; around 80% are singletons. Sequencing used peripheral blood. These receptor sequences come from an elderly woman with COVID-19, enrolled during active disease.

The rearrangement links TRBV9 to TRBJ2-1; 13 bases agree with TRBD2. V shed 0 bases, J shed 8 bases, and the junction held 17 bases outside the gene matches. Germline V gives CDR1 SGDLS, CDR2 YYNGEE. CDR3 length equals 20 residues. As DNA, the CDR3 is TGTGCCAGCAGCGTAGGGCCGGGACTAGCGGGGTCATCTTTGCTCGATGAGCAGTTCTTC. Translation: CASSVGPGLAGSSLLDEQFF.

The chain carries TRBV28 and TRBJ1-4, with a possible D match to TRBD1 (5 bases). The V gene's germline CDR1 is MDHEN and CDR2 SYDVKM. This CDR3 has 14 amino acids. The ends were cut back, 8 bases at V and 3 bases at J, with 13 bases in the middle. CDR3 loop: CASRPRDSNEKLFF. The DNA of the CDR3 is TGTGCCAGCCGGCCCCGGGACTCTAATGAAAAACTGTTTTTT.

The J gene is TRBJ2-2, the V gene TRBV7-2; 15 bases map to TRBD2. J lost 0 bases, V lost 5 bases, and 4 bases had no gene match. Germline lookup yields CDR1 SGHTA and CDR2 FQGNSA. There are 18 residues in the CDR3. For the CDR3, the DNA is TGTGCCAGCAGCGTCGGGACTAGCGGGAGGCCGAACACCGGGGAGCTGTTTTTT. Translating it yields CASSVGTSGRPNTGELFF.

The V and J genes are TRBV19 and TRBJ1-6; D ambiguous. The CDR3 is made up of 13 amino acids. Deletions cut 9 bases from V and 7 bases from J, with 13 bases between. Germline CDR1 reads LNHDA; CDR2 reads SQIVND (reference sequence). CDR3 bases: TGTGCCAGCAGGAACACGGCGAATTCACCCCTCCACTTT. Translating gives CASRNTANSPLHF.

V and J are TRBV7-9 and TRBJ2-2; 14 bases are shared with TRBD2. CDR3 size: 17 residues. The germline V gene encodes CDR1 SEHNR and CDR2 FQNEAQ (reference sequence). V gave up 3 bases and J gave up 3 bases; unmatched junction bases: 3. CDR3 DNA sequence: TGTGCCAGCAGCTTGCGGGGACTAGCGGGAGACACCGGGGAGCTGTTTTTT. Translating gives CASSLRGLAGDTGELFF.

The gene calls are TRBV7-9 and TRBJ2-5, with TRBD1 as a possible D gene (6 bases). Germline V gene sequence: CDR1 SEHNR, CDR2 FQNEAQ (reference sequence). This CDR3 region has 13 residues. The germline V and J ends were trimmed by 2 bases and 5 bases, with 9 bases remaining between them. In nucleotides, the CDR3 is TGTGCCAGCAGCTTATGGGGGCTGGAGACCCAGTACTTC. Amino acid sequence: CASSLWGLETQYF.

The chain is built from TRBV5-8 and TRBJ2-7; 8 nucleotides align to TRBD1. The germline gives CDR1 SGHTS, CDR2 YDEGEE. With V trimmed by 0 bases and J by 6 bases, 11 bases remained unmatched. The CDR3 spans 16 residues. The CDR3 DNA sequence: TGTGCCAGCAGCTTGGGGGGACAGGTAACCCCTCGCGAGCAGTACTTC. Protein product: CASSLGGQVTPREQYF. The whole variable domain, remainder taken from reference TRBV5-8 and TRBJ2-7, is EAGVTQSPTHLIKTRGQQATLRCSPISGHTSVYWYQQALGLGLQFLLWYDEGEERNRGNFPPRFSGRQFPNYSSELNVNALELEDSALYLCASSLGGQVTPREQYFGPGTRLTVT.

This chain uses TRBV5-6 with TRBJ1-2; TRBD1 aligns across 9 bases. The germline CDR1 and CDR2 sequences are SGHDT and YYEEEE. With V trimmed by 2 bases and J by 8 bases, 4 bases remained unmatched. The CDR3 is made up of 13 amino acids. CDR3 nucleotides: TGTGCCAGCAGCTTCGGGACAGGGCAGGGCTACACCTTC. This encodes CASSFGTGQGYTF.

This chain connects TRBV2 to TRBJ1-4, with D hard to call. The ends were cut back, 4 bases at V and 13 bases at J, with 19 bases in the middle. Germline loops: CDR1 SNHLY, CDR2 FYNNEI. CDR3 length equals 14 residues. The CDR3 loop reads CASSAGGILYGLFF. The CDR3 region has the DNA TGTGCCAGCAGTGCGGGAGGGATCCTATACGGACTGTTTTTT.

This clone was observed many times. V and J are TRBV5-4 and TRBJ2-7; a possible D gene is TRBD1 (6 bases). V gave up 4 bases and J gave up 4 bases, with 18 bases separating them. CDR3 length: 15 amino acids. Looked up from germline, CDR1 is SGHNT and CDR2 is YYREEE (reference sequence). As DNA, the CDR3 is TGTGCCAGCAGCCTGACCGCAGGGGATTCGTACGAGCAGTACTTC. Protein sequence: CASSLTAGDSYEQYF.

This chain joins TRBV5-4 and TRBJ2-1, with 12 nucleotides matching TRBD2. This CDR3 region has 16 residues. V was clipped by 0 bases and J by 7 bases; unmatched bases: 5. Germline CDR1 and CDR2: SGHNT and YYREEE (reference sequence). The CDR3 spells CASSLGGLAGWNEQFF. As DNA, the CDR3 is TGTGCCAGCAGCTTGGGCGGACTAGCGGGGTGGAATGAGCAGTTCTTC. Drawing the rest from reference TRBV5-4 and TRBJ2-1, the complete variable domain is ETGVTQSPTHLIKTRGQQVTLRCSSQSGHNTVSWYQQALGQGPQFIFQYYREEENGRGNFPPRFSGLQFPNYSSELNVNALELDDSALYLCASSLGGLAGWNEQFFGPGTRLTVL.

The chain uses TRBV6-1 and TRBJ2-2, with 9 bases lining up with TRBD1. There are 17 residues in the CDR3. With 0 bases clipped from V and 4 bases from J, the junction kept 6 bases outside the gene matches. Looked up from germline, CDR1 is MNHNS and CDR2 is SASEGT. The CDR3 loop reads CASSEATGGWSTGELFF. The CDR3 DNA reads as TGTGCCAGCAGTGAAGCTACAGGGGGCTGGAGCACCGGGGAGCTGTTTTTT.

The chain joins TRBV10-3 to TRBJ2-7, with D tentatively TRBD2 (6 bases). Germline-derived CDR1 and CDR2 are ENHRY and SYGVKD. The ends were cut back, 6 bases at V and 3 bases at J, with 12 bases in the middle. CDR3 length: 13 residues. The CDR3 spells CAIRTSQSYEQYF. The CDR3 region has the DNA TGTGCCATCAGGACTAGTCAAAGCTACGAGCAGTACTTC.

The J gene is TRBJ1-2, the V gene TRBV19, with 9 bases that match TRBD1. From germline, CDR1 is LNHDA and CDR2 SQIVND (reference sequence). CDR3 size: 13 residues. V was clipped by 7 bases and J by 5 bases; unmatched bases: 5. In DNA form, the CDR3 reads TGTGCCAGTACCACGGGGACAGGGTATGGCTACACCTTC. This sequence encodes CASTTGTGYGYTF.

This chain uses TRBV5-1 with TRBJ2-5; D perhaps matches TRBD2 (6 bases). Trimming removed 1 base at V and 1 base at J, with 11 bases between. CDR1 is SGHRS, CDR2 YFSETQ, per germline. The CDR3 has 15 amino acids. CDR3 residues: CASSLNSGLQETQYF. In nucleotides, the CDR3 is TGCGCCAGCAGCTTGAATAGCGGCCTCCAAGAGACCCAGTACTTC. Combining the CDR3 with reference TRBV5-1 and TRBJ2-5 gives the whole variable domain KAGVTQTPRYLIKTRGQQVTLSCSPISGHRSVSWYQQTPGQGLQFLFEYFSETQRNKGNFPGRFSGRQFSNSRSEMNVSTLELGDSALYLCASSLNSGLQETQYFGPGTRLLVL.

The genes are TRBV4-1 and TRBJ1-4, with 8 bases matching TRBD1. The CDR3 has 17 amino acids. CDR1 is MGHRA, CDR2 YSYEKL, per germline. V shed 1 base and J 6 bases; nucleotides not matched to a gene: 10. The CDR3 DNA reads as TGCGCCAGCAGCCAAGGCGGCGGGACAGGTGGATATGAAAAACTGTTTTTT. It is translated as CASSQGGGTGGYEKLFF.

The CDR3 reads CASSLNQAGYGYTF. The CDR3 nucleotides read TGTGCCAGCAGCTTAAACCAGGCGGGCTATGGCTACACCTTC. The chain recombines TRBV7-2 with TRBJ1-2; D is uncertain. CDR1 SGHTA and CDR2 FQGNSA come from the germline V gene. The CDR3 totals 14 residues. V lost 2 bases and J 4 bases, leaving 11 bases between the germline ends.